This T cell receptor beta chain was sequenced in a study of blood T cells in healthy people across ages. The junction had 4 bases not matched to a gene; V was cut back by 6 bases and J by 3 bases. This CDR3 spans 13 amino acids. A sample-barcoded 5' primer and a J-beta primer mix were used in a second PCR of roughly 6 to 11 cycles. TCRdb itself ran the 5' RACE reads through MiXCR, one entry per CDR3 protein. The sample has some 800,000 distinct CDR3 sequences, just under 25% seen once; the top ten hold approximately 4%. The same data also went into a second study, on T cells of mothers and their children. This second study says: Three healthy Caucasian mothers, along with their six children, were the donors. Thymic selection shapes TCR recombination output similarly in related and unrelated pairs.

Sequenced material: blood. The chain has TRBV12-3 or TRBV12-4 and TRBJ2-7, with 8 bases identical to TRBD2. This receptor was obtained from a boy between 5 and 17 years old in good health. CDR3 coding DNA: TGTGCCAGCAGGGCAAGCGGGAGCTACGAGCAGTACTTC. Translating gives CASRASGSYEQYF.